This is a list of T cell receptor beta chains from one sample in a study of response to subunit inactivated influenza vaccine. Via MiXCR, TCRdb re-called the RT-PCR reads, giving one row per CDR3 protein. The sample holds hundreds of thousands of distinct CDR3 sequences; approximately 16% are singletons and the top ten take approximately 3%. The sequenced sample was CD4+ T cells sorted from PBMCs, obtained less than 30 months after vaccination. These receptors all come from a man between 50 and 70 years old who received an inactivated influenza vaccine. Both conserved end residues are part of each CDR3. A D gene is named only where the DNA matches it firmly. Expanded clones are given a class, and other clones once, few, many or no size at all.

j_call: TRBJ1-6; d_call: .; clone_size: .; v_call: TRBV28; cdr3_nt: TGTGCCAGCAGTTTACCAGGGTGGAATTCACCCCTCCACTTT; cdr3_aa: CASSLPGWNSPLHF
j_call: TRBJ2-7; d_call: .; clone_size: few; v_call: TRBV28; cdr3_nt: TGTGCCAGCAGTTGGGGTGACAGGCCCTCCTACGAGCAGTACTTC; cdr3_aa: CASSWGDRPSYEQYF
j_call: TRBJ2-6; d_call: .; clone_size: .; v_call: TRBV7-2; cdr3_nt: TGTGCCAGCAGCCCGCAATCTAGGGGGGCCAACGTCCTGACTTTC; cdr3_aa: CASSPQSRGANVLTF
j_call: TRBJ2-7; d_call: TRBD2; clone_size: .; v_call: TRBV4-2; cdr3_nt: TGTGCCAGCAGCCAAGATCTCGCTAGCGGGGTGGGGGAGCAGTACTTC; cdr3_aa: CASSQDLASGVGEQYF
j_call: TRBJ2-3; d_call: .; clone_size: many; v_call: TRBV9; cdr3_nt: TGTGCCAGCAGCGCTGAGCGGTTGACAGATACGCAGTATTTT; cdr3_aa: CASSAERLTDTQYF
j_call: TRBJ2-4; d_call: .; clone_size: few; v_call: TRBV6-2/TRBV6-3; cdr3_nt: TGTGCCAGCAGTTTTGGGGAGTTGGCGAACATTCAGTACTTC; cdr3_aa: CASSFGELANIQYF
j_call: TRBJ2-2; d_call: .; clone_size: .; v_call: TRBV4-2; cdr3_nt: TGTGCCAGCAGCCAAGAACTAGCCCTAACCGGGGAGCTGTTTTTT; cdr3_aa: CASSQELALTGELFF
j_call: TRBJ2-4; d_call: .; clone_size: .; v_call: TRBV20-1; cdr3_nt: TGCAGTGCCAGGACAGCAGAAGTAGCCAAAAACATTCAGTACTTC; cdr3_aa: CSARTAEVAKNIQYF
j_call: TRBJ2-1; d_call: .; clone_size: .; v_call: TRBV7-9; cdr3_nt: TGTGCCAGCAACGTGGCTATGACCAGCTCCTACAATGAGCAGTTCTTC; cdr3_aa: CASNVAMTSSYNEQFF
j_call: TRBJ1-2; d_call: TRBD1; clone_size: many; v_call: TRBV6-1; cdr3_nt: TGTGCCAGCAGTACAGGACAGGTCCGGGGCGGCTACACCTTC; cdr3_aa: CASSTGQVRGGYTF